These 30 T cell receptor beta chains were sequenced from one sample in a study of blood T cell repertoires in COVID-19. Profiled with immunoSEQ multiplex PCR; TCRdb holds only in-frame clones, not every one. The sample yields 400,000 to 450,000 clones, roughly 90% seen once. Sequencing was performed on peripheral blood. Receptors originate from a woman aged 30 to 39 with active or convalescent COVID-19.

J is TRBJ1-2 and V is TRBV14; the match to TRBD1 covers 7 bases. The CDR3 is made up of 13 amino acids. Germline V gives CDR1 SGHDN, CDR2 FVKESK. J was trimmed by 4 bases and V by 5 bases; bases with no gene match: 4. For the CDR3, the DNA is TGTGCCAGCAGCTACGACAGGGTCTATGGCTACACCTTC. Amino acid sequence: CASSYDRVYGYTF.

V gene TRBV5-4 combines with J gene TRBJ2-7; 8 bases map to TRBD2. Germline CDR1 and CDR2: SGHNT and YYREEE (reference sequence). CDR3 length: 14 amino acids. V lost 10 bases to trimming and J lost 0 bases; unmatched junction nucleotides: 9. Here the CDR3 DNA reads TGTGCCGGGGGACCCGGGGGGGACTCCTACGAGCAGTACTTC. As protein: CAGGPGGDSYEQYF.

The chain has TRBV30 and TRBJ2-1; 8 bases align to TRBD1. Per the germline V gene, CDR1 is GTSNPN and CDR2 is SVGIG (reference sequence). This CDR3 is 12 amino acids long. V gave up 5 bases and J gave up 10 bases; unmatched junction bases: 7. CDR3: CAWETGAREQFF. CDR3 nucleotide sequence: TGTGCCTGGGAGACAGGGGCCCGGGAGCAGTTCTTC.

V gene TRBV6-5 combines with J gene TRBJ2-3; 8 bases map to TRBD1. V lost 6 bases, J lost 9 bases, and 11 bases stayed unmatched. The CDR3 contains 14 residues. The germline CDR1 and CDR2 sequences are MNHEY and SVGAGI. The chain's CDR3 is CASSIIGQGQTQYF. Written as DNA, the CDR3 is TGTGCCAGCAGCATAATAGGACAGGGACAGACGCAGTATTTT.

V usage is TRBV7-7 and J usage is TRBJ2-1; 10 bases line up with TRBD1. Per the germline V gene, CDR1 is SSHAT and CDR2 is FNYEAQ (reference sequence). Unmatched junction bases numbered 10, after V lost 5 bases and J lost 9 bases. This CDR3 contains 15 residues. The CDR3 DNA reads TGTGCCAGCAGCCCCGGGACAGGGGTTGGCGTTGAGCAGTTCTTC. This codes for CASSPGTGVGVEQFF. Looking up the rest from reference TRBV7-7 and TRBJ2-1 gives the full variable domain: GAGVSQSPRYKVTKRGQDVTLRCDPISSHATLYWYQQALGQGPEFLTYFNYEAQPDKSGLPSDRFSAERPEGSISTLTIQRTEQRDSAMYRCASSPGTGVGVEQFFGPGTRLTVL.

This chain joins TRBV6-6 and TRBJ2-7; possible D gene TRBD1, 6 bases. The CDR3 length is 13 residues. V was clipped by 4 bases and J by 3 bases, with 10 bases between them. The V gene's germline CDR1 is MNHNY and CDR2 SVGAGI (reference sequence). As DNA, the CDR3 is TGTGCCAGCAGTTCTAACAGGGTCTACGAGCAGTACTTC. The encoded protein is CASSSNRVYEQYF.

The V and J genes are TRBV11-2 and TRBJ1-4; TRBD1 aligns across 8 bases. Germline values: CDR1 SGHAT, CDR2 FQNNGV. J was trimmed by 5 bases and V by 5 bases; bases with no gene match: 7. CDR3 length equals 15 residues. CDR3 amino acids: CASSVTTGANEKLFF. CDR3 in DNA: TGTGCCAGCAGCGTCACGACAGGGGCAAATGAAAAACTGTTTTTT.

The chain combines TRBV18 with TRBJ1-4, with a possible D match to TRBD1 (5 bases). Germline V gives CDR1 KGHSH, CDR2 LQKENI. The CDR3 runs to 15 residues. V was cut by 4 bases and J by 8 bases, with 17 bases left in between. CDR3 loop: CASSLTAGIEEKLFF. CDR3 DNA: TGTGCCAGCTCACTCACTGCAGGGATAGAGGAAAAACTGTTTTTT.

V gene TRBV19 combines with J gene TRBJ1-1; unclear D gene. The CDR3 extends over 13 amino acids. Germline V gene data show CDR1 as LNHDA and CDR2 as SQIVND (reference sequence). V lost 3 bases to trimming and J lost 7 bases, with 12 bases between them. CDR3 loop: CASSIRPPGEAFF. The CDR3 region has the DNA TGTGCCAGTAGTATCCGGCCGCCGGGTGAAGCTTTCTTT.

The chain uses TRBV15 and TRBJ1-4; D may be TRBD1 (6 bases). The CDR3 extends over 16 amino acids. The V and J ends lost 2 bases and 8 bases respectively, with 18 bases between them. Germline CDR1 is LNHNV and CDR2 is YYDKDF (reference sequence). CDR3 sequence: CATSRPRGALEEKLFF. DNA for the CDR3: TGTGCCACCAGCAGACCGCGGGGGGCCCTAGAGGAAAAACTGTTTTTT. Using reference TRBV15 and TRBJ1-4 for the parts outside the CDR3, the full variable domain is DAMVIQNPRYQVTQFGKPVTLSCSQTLNHNVMYWYQQKSSQAPKLLFHYYDKDFNNEADTPDNFQSRRPNTSFCFLDIRSPGLGDTAMYLCATSRPRGALEEKLFFGSGTQLSVL.

The rearrangement joins TRBV7-2 to TRBJ1-4, with D possibly being TRBD1 (6 bases). Germline loops: CDR1 SGHTA, CDR2 FQGNSA. The CDR3 has 15 amino acids. Trimming cost V 6 bases and J 6 bases, with 17 bases left between them. The CDR3: CASRQRGGSYEKLFF. Written as DNA, the CDR3 is TGTGCCAGCAGACAGAGGGGGGGCTCGTATGAAAAACTGTTTTTT.

This clone was counted between two and nine times. The V call is TRBV6-5, the J call TRBJ2-2; TRBD1 is a possible D gene (5 bases). Germline V CDR1 and CDR2: MNHEY, SVGAGI. The CDR3 length is 15 residues. The V end was cut by 6 bases, the J end by 4 bases, with 15 bases between. DNA of the CDR3: TGTGCCAGCAGGACAGAACCCATTTCCACCGGGGAGCTGTTTTTT. The encoded protein is CASRTEPISTGELFF.

The rearrangement links TRBV4-1 to TRBJ2-1; 7 bases agree with TRBD2. This CDR3 is 15 amino acids long. Trimming removed 5 bases from V and 7 bases from J; junction bases left unmatched: 11. Germline V gene data show CDR1 as MGHRA and CDR2 as YSYEKL. The CDR3 DNA reads as TGCGCCAGCAGCTCAATGGGGGGGACGGAAAATGAGCAGTTCTTC. As protein: CASSSMGGTENEQFF.

This chain connects TRBV30 to TRBJ1-5; 10 bases fit TRBD1. Germline CDR1 reads GTSNPN; CDR2 reads SVGIG (reference sequence). CDR3 length equals 15 residues. Trimming took 2 bases from V and 3 from J; bases not matched to a gene: 4. The CDR3 sequence: CAWSTGQGDNQPQHF. CDR3 DNA sequence: TGTGCCTGGAGTACAGGACAGGGGGACAATCAGCCCCAGCATTTT.

This chain links TRBV19 with TRBJ1-1; 7 bases fit TRBD1. CDR1 LNHDA and CDR2 SQIVND come from the germline V gene (reference sequence). Germline trimming cut 3 bases from V and 4 bases from J; bases unmatched to any gene: 8. The CDR3 covers 15 residues. CDR3 nucleotide sequence: TGTGCCAGTAGTATTATGGAGGGGGCGGCCACTGAAGCTTTCTTT. This sequence encodes CASSIMEGAATEAFF.

This rearrangement joins TRBV2 to TRBJ2-7; TRBD2 agrees at 7 bases. Germline V lookup: CDR1 SNHLY, CDR2 FYNNEI. The CDR3 has 15 amino acids. V trimming: 3 bases; J trimming: 6 bases; junction bases outside the gene matches: 11. The CDR3 loop is CASSDTSGMFVEQYF. CDR3 coding DNA: TGTGCCAGCAGTGATACCAGCGGGATGTTTGTCGAGCAGTACTTC.

This CDR3 reads CASSFPSRRRNNSPLHF. The CDR3 nucleotides are TGTGCCAGCAGCTTCCCCTCTAGGAGGCGAAACAATTCACCCCTCCACTTT. This sequence joins TRBV5-8 and TRBJ1-6; D uncertain. This CDR3 contains 17 residues. V dropped 2 bases and J dropped 7 bases, with 19 bases sitting between them. Per germline, CDR1 SGHTS and CDR2 YDEGEE.

The V and J genes are TRBV4-1 and TRBJ1-6; 8 nucleotides align to TRBD1. J was trimmed by 6 bases and V by 3 bases; bases with no gene match: 1. Germline CDR1 reads MGHRA; CDR2 reads YSYEKL. There are 14 residues in the CDR3. Here the CDR3 DNA reads TGCGCCAGCAGCCACGGACAGGGTAATTCACCCCTCCACTTT. Translated: CASSHGQGNSPLHF.

Notes on this clone: This same CDR3 is encoded by further DNA sequences in the sample. The chain combines TRBV5-1 with TRBJ2-7; TRBD1 aligns across 7 bases. Trimming removed 4 bases from V and 1 base from J; junction bases left unmatched: 5. This CDR3 region has 14 residues. The germline CDR1 and CDR2 sequences are SGHRS and YFSETQ. This CDR3 reads CASSPDRASYEQYF. CDR3 coding DNA: TGCGCCAGCAGCCCTGACAGGGCATCCTACGAGCAGTACTTC.

The chain is built from TRBV15 and TRBJ1-4; D unclear. The CDR3 runs to 13 residues. Trimming shortened V by 0 bases and J by 4 bases, and 3 bases separated the two germline ends. CDR1 is LNHNV, CDR2 YYDKDF, per germline (reference sequence). CDR3 protein: CATSRDINEKLFF. In nucleotides, the CDR3 is TGTGCCACCAGCAGAGATATTAATGAAAAACTGTTTTTT.

This clone was seen a single time. CDR3 in amino acids: CASSEQGGRGTEAFF. Here the CDR3 DNA reads TGTGCCAGCAGTGAACAAGGGGGTCGGGGAACTGAAGCTTTCTTT. V and J are TRBV6-1 and TRBJ1-1, with D possibly being TRBD1 (6 bases). The CDR3 covers 15 residues. The germline CDR1 and CDR2 sequences are MNHNS and SASEGT. V dropped 2 bases and J dropped 5 bases, with 15 bases sitting between them.

The chain couples TRBV5-1 to TRBJ2-2; 7 bases are a match to TRBD2. Trimming took 4 bases from V and 0 from J; bases not matched to a gene: 3. The length of the CDR3 is 15 residues. Germline V gene data show CDR1 as SGHRS and CDR2 as YFSETQ. In nucleotides, the CDR3 is TGCGCCAGCAGCGCGCTAGCGGCGAACACCGGGGAGCTGTTTTTT. Translating it yields CASSALAANTGELFF.

V usage is TRBV19 and J usage is TRBJ2-1, with D perhaps TRBD2 (5 bases). CDR1 is LNHDA, CDR2 SQIVND, per germline (reference sequence). The V end was cut by 4 bases, the J end by 6 bases, with 22 bases between. The CDR3 contains 17 residues. This CDR3 is CASSTQYSGPASNEQFF. The CDR3 DNA is TGTGCCAGTAGTACTCAATACAGCGGCCCGGCTTCCAATGAGCAGTTCTTC. Using reference TRBV19 and TRBJ2-1 for the parts outside the CDR3, the full variable domain is DGGITQSPKYLFRKEGQNVTLSCEQNLNHDAMYWYRQDPGQGLRLIYYSQIVNDFQKGDIAEGYSVSREKKESFPLTVTSAQKNPTAFYLCASSTQYSGPASNEQFFGPGTRLTVL.

The rearrangement links TRBV18 to TRBJ2-2; D is possibly TRBD1 (5 bases). V was pared by 0 bases and J by 8 bases, with 13 bases between. The CDR3 extends over 15 amino acids. Germline-derived CDR1 and CDR2 are KGHSH and LQKENI. CDR3: CASSPPDKLAGELFF. As DNA, the CDR3 is TGTGCCAGCTCACCACCGGACAAATTGGCTGGGGAGCTGTTTTTT.

This clone has a handful of counts. The J gene is TRBJ1-5, the V gene TRBV6-5, with 7 bases matching TRBD1. Trimming took 5 bases from V and 9 from J; bases not matched to a gene: 4. The CDR3 covers 12 residues. CDR1 and CDR2 from the germline V gene are MNHEY and SVGAGI. The CDR3 region is CASSHQGGPQHF. CDR3 nucleotides: TGTGCCAGCAGTCACCAGGGGGGGCCCCAGCATTTT.

In its sample, this clone was seen a few times. The V and J genes are TRBV3-1 (or the pseudogene TRBV3-2) and TRBJ1-3, with D possibly matching TRBD1 (6 bases). Per the germline V gene, CDR1 is LGHDT and CDR2 is YNNKEL (reference sequence). The CDR3 is 16 amino acids. V was shortened by 1 base and J by 2 bases, with 12 bases between the two germline ends. CDR3: CASSQVPRQAGNTIYF. The CDR3 DNA is TGTGCCAGCAGCCAAGTCCCCCGACAGGCTGGAAACACCATATATTTT.

The chain uses TRBV7-9 and TRBJ2-1; D gene uncertain. V was shortened by 2 bases and J by 1 base, with 6 bases between the two germline ends. Germline-derived CDR1 and CDR2 are SEHNR and FQNEAQ (reference sequence). CDR3 length: 14 residues. CDR3 nucleotides: TGTGCCAGCAGCTTACTAGAATCCTACAATGAGCAGTTCTTC. It translates to CASSLLESYNEQFF. Looking up the rest from reference TRBV7-9 and TRBJ2-1 gives the full variable domain: DTGVSQNPRHKITKRGQNVTFRCDPISEHNRLYWYRQTLGQGPEFLTYFQNEAQLEKSRLLSDRFSAERPKGSFSTLEIQRTEQGDSAMYLCASSLLESYNEQFFGPGTRLTVL.

The rearrangement links TRBV20-1 to TRBJ2-1, with 11 bases matching TRBD2. This CDR3 contains 17 residues. The germline V gene has CDR1 DFQATT and CDR2 SNEGSKA (reference sequence). V lost 3 bases to trimming and J lost 0 bases; unmatched junction nucleotides: 7. CDR3 protein: CSASLASGGPSYNEQFF. Written as DNA, the CDR3 is TGCAGTGCTAGTCTTGCTAGCGGGGGGCCCTCCTACAATGAGCAGTTCTTC.

The V call is TRBV5-8, the J call TRBJ2-3, with 9 nucleotides matching TRBD1. V lost 3 bases, J lost 3 bases, and 5 bases stayed unmatched. The CDR3 contains 15 residues. Germline V lookup: CDR1 SGHTS, CDR2 YDEGEE. The CDR3: CASSSQDRGTDTQYF. CDR3 sequence (DNA): TGTGCCAGCAGCTCCCAGGACAGGGGTACAGATACGCAGTATTTT.

The genes are TRBV5-6 and TRBJ2-3, with 7 positions matching TRBD2. Trimming at V came to 2 bases and at J to 0 bases, leaving 3 bases not matched to a gene. CDR1 SGHDT and CDR2 YYEEEE come from the germline V gene. This CDR3 comprises 15 residues. CDR3 loop: CASSLAGTSTDTQYF. CDR3 bases: TGTGCCAGCAGCTTAGCGGGGACTAGCACAGATACGCAGTATTTT. The complete variable domain, with remaining parts taken from reference TRBV5-6 and TRBJ2-3, reads DAGVTQSPTHLIKTRGQQVTLRCSPKSGHDTVSWYQQALGQGPQFIFQYYEEEERQRGNFPDRFSGHQFPNYSSELNVNALLLGDSALYLCASSLAGTSTDTQYFGPGTRLTVL.